What follows is one T cell receptor (beta chain) and its context. Its matching antigen is unknown. V was pared by 3 bases and J by 0 bases, with 6 bases between. The CDR3 is 14 residues long. The entry originates in a study of human T cells and chemical hapten exposure. Single cDNA molecules in the library carried unique molecular identifiers attached during preparation. Per the original methods: From roughly 23,000 to 640,000 TCRs were found per sample, with a median of approximately 92,000. From the RACE reads, TCRdb called clonotypes with MiXCR, one entry per CDR3 protein. These V and J calls rely on TCRdb rather than the paper's analysis. The table lists around 130,000 distinct CDR3 sequences, more than 7.5% of them singletons. Sample time point: healthy volunteer bleed at 2 weeks. Whole blood, unfractionated, served as the material for total RNA extraction. The study's findings and limits: High-frequency TCRs, those above 1 in 1000, stayed the same after DPC sensitization.

This receptor was identified in a male donor in good health. Some clones in this sample may be carry-over from other donors' samples. The chain is built from TRBV12-3 or TRBV12-4 and TRBJ2-1; unclear D gene. Sample: whole blood. The DNA of the CDR3 is TGTGCCAGCAGTTTGGATAGCTCCTACAATGAGCAGTTCTTC. This encodes CASSLDSSYNEQFF.